This T cell receptor beta chain was observed in a study of blood T cell repertoires in COVID-19. Study-level information: Collection of acute and convalescent COVID-19 samples took place in the United States, Italy and Spain.

Authors' analysis steps: By means of reference gene primer amplification, nucleated cell counts were estimated. TCRdb's copy holds only in-frame clones and misses some; the assay was immunoSEQ multiplex PCR. The DNA gave D and trimming, while V, J and clone size come from that table. The sample has some 260,000 clones, around four fifths seen once. Sequenced input: peripheral blood. The clonotype comes from a woman aged 40-49 years with active or convalescent COVID-19.

CDR3 sequence (DNA): TGTGCCAGCAGTTTCGGGACAACCGATAACTATGGCTACACCTTC. Translated: CASSFGTTDNYGYTF. The V gene is TRBV6-5, the J gene TRBJ1-2, with a tentative D call TRBD1 (6 bases). The CDR3 spans 15 residues. Germline CDR1 MNHEY, CDR2 SVGAGI. Trimming took off 4 bases at V and 1 base at J, with 13 bases between the two ends.